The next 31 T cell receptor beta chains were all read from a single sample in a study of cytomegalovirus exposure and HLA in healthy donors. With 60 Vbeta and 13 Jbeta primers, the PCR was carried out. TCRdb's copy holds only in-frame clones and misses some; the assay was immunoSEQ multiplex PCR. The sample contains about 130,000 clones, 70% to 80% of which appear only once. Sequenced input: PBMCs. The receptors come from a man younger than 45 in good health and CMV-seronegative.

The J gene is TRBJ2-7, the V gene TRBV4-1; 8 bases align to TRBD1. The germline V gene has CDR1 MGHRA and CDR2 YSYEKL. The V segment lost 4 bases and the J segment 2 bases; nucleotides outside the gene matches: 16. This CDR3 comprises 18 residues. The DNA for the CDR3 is TGCGCCAGCAGCCCCCAAGGTATTCGGACAGGGTCCCCCTACGAGCAGTACTTC. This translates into CASSPQGIRTGSPYEQYF.

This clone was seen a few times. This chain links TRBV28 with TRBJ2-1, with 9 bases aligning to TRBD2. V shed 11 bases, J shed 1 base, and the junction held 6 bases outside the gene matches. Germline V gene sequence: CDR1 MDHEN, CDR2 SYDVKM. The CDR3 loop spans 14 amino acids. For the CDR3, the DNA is TGTGCCTGTAGCGGGAGTAAGTCCTACAATGAGCAGTTCTTC. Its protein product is CACSGSKSYNEQFF.

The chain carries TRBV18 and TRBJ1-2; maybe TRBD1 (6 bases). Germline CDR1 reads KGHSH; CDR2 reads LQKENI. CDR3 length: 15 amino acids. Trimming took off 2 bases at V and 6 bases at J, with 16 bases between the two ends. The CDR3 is CASSPAGAQVHGYTF. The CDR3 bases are TGTGCCAGCTCACCAGCGGGGGCGCAAGTCCATGGCTACACCTTC.

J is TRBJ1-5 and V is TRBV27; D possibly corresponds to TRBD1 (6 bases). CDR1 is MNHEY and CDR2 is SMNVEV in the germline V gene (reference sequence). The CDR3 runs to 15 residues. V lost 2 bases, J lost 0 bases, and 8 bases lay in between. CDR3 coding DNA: TGTGCCAGCAGTTTAGGGACATTTAGCAATCAGCCCCAGCATTTT. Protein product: CASSLGTFSNQPQHF.

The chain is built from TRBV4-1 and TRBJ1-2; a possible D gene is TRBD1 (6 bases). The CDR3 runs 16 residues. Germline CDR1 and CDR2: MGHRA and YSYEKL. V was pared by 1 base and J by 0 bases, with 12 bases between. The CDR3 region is CASSQAGTPSNYGYTF. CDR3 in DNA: TGCGCCAGCAGCCAAGCCGGGACACCTTCTAACTATGGCTACACCTTC.

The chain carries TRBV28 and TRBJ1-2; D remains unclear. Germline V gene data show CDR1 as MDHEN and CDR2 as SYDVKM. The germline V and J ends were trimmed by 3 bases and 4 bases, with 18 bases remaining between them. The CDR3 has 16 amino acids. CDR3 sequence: CASSLVDLEGSYGYTF. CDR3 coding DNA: TGTGCCAGCAGTTTGGTGGACCTAGAGGGTTCCTATGGCTACACCTTC.

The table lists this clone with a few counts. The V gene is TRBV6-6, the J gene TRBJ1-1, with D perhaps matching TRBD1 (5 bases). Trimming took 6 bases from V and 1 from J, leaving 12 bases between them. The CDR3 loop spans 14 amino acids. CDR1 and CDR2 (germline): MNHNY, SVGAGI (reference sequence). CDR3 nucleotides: TGTGCCAGCAGGCGAGACAGATCGAACACTGAAGCTTTCTTT. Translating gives CASRRDRSNTEAFF.

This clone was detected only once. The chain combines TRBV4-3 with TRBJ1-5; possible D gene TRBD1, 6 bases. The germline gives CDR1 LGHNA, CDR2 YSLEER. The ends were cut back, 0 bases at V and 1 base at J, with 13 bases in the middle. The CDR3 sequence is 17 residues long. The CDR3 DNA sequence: TGCGCCAGCAGCCAAGATCGGGGGGGGGCGAGCAATCAGCCCCAGCATTTT. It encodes CASSQDRGGASNQPQHF.

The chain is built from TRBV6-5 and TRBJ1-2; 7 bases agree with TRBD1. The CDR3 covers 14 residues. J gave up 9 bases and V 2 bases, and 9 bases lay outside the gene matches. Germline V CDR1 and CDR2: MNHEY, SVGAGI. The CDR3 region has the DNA TGTGCCAGCAGTTACCTGACAGGGAGGACGAGCTACACCTTC. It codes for CASSYLTGRTSYTF.

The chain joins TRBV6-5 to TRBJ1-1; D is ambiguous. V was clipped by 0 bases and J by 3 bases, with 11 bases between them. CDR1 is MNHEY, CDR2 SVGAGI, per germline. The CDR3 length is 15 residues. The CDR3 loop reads CASSYSSQADTEAFF. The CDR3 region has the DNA TGTGCCAGCAGTTACTCGAGTCAAGCGGACACTGAAGCTTTCTTT.

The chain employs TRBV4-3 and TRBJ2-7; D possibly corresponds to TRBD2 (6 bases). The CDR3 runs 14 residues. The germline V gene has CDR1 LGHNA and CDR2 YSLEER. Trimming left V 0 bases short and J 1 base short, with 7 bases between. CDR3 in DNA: TGCGCCAGCAGCCAAGACCGGGGGTCCTACGAGCAGTACTTC. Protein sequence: CASSQDRGSYEQYF.

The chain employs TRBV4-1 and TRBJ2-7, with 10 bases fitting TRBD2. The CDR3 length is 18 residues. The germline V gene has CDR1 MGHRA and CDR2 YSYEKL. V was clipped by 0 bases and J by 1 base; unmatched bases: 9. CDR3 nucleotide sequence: TGCGCCAGCAGCCAAGATTCCCCCCCGGGACTAGCGTCCTACGAGCAGTACTTC. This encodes CASSQDSPPGLASYEQYF.

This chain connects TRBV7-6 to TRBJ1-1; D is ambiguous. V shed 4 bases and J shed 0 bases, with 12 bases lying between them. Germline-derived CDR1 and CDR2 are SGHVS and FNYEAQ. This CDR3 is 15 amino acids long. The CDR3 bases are TGTGCCAGCAGCTCCTATACTGATTTGAACACTGAAGCTTTCTTT. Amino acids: CASSSYTDLNTEAFF.

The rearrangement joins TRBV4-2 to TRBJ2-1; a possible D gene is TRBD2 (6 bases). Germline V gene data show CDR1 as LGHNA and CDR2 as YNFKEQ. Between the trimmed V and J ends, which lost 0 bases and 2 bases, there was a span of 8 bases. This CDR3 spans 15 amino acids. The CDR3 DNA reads TGTGCCAGCAGCCAAGAGTGGGGGGCCTACAATGAGCAGTTCTTC. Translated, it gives CASSQEWGAYNEQFF.

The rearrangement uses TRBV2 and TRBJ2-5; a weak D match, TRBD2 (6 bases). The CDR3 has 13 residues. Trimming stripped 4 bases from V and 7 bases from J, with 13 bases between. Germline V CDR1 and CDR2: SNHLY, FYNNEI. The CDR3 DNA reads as TGTGCCAGCAGTGTGACTAGTTCGGGGACCCAGTACTTC. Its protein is CASSVTSSGTQYF.

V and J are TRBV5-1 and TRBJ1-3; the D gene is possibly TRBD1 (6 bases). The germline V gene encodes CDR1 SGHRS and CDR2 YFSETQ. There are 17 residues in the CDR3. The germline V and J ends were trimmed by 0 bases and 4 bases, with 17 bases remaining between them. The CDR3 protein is CASSLADPGDPGNTIYF. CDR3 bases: TGCGCCAGCAGCTTGGCTGACCCAGGGGACCCAGGAAACACCATATATTTT.

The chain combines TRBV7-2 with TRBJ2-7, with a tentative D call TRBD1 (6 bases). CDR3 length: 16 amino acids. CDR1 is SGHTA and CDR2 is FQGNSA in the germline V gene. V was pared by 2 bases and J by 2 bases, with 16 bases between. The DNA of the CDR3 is TGTGCCAGCAGCTTAACAGGGAATATCGTTCCCTACGAGCAGTACTTC. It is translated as CASSLTGNIVPYEQYF.

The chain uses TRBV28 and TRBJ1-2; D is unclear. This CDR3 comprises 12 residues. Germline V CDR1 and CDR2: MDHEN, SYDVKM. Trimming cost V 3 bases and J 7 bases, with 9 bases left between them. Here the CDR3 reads CASSFSWPGYTF. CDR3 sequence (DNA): TGTGCCAGCAGTTTTTCGTGGCCTGGCTACACCTTC.

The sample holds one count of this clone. The CDR3 loop is CASSLADNAFF. Here the CDR3 DNA reads TGTGCCAGCAGCTTAGCGGACAACGCTTTCTTT. The gene calls are TRBV11-2 and TRBJ1-1; TRBD1 is a possible D gene (5 bases). Germline assignment: CDR1 SGHAT and CDR2 FQNNGV. V lost 1 base and J 11 bases, leaving 8 bases between the germline ends. The length of the CDR3 is 11 residues.

This CDR3 reads CSVEGLRTGGAYEQYF. The CDR3 DNA reads as TGCAGCGTTGAGGGCCTTCGGACAGGGGGAGCCTACGAGCAGTACTTC. V is TRBV29-1 and J is TRBJ2-7, with 10 bases lining up with TRBD1. The CDR3 contains 16 residues. V gave up 3 bases and J gave up 2 bases; unmatched junction bases: 10. Per germline, CDR1 SQVTM and CDR2 ANQGSEA.

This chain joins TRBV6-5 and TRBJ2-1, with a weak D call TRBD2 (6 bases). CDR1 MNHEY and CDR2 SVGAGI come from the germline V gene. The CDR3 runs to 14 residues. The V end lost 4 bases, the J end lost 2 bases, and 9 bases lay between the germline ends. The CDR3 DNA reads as TGTGCCAGCAGTTGGGCGGGACCCTACAATGAGCAGTTCTTC. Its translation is CASSWAGPYNEQFF.

As DNA, the CDR3 is TGTGCCAGCTCACCAAGGGGACTAGCAGAAGAGACCCAGTACTTC. Its translation: CASSPRGLAEETQYF. The V gene is TRBV18, the J gene TRBJ2-5, with 9 bases identical to TRBD2. Germline lookup yields CDR1 KGHSH and CDR2 LQKENI. The CDR3 runs to 15 residues. Trimming cost V 2 bases and J 3 bases; bases outside gene matches: 4.

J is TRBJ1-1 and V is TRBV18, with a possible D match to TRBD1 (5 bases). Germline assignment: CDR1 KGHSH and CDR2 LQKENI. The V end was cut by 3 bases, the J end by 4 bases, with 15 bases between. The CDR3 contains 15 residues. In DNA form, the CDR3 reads TGTGCCAGCTCACCCGGGGAGGGGCAGGTCACTGAAGCTTTCTTT. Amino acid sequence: CASSPGEGQVTEAFF.

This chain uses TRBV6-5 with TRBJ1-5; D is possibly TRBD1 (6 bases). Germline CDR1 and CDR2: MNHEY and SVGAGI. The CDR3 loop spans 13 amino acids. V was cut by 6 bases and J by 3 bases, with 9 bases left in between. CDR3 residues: CASSRTVNQPQHF. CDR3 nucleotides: TGTGCCAGCAGCCGGACAGTCAATCAGCCCCAGCATTTT.

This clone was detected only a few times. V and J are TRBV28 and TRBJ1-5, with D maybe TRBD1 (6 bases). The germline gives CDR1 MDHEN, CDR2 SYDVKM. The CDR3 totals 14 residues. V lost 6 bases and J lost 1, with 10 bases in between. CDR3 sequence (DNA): TGTGCCAGCAGCCAGGGACACAGCAATCAGCCCCAGCATTTT. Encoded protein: CASSQGHSNQPQHF.

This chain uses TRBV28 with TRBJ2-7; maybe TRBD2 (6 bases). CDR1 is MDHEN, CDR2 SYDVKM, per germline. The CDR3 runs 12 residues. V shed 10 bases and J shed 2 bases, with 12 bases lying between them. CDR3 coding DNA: TGTGCCACCGGGGGTCCAACCTACGAGCAGTACTTC. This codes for CATGGPTYEQYF. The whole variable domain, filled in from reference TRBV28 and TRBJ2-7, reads DVKVTQSSRYLVKRTGEKVFLECVQDMDHENMFWYRQDPGLGLRLIYFSYDVKMKEKGDIPEGYSVSREKKERFSLILESASTNQTSMYLCATGGPTYEQYFGPGTRLTVT.

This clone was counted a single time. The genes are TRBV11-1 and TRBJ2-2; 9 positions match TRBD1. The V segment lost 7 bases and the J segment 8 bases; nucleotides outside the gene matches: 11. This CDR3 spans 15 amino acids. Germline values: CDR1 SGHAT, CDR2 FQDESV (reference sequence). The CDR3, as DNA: TGTGCCAGCAACCAGGGGGGACAGGGTCCTGGGGAGCTGTTTTTT. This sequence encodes CASNQGGQGPGELFF.

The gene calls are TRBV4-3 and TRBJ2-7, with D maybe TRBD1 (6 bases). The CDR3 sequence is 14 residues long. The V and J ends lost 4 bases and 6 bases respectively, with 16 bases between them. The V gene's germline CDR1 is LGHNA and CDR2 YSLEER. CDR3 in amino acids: CASSRAHRVSEQYF. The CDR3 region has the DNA TGCGCCAGCAGCCGCGCACACAGGGTATCCGAGCAGTACTTC.

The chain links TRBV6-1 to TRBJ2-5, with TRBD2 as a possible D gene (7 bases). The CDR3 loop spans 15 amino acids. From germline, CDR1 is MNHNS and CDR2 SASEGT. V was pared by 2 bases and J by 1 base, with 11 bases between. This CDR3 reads CASSERGGGQETQYF. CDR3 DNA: TGTGCCAGCAGTGAAAGGGGAGGGGGCCAAGAGACCCAGTACTTC.

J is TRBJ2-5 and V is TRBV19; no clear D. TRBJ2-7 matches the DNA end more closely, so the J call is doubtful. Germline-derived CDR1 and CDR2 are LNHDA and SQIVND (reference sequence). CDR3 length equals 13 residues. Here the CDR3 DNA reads TGTGCCAGTAGTATAACGGCAGGATACGAGCAGTACTTC. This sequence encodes CASSITAGYEQYF.

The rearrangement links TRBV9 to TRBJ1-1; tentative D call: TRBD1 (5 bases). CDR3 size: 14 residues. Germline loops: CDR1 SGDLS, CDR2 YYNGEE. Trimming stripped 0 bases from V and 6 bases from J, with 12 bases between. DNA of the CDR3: TGTGCCAGCAGCGTAGACGGGGGAGCTCCTGAAGCTTTCTTT. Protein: CASSVDGGAPEAFF. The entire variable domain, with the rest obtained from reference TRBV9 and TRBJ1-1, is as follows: DSGVTQTPKHLITATGQRVTLRCSPRSGDLSVYWYQQSLDQGLQFLIQYYNGEERAKGNILERFSAQQFPDLHSELNLSSLELGDSALYFCASSVDGGAPEAFFGQGTRLTVV.